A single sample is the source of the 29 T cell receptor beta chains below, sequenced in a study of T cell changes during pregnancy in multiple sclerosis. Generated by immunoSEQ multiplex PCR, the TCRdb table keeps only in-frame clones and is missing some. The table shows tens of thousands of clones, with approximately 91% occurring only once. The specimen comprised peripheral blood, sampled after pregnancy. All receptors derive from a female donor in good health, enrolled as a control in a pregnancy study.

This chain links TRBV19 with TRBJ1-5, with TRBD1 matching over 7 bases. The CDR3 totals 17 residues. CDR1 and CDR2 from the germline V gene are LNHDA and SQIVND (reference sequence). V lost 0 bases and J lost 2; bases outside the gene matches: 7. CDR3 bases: TGTGCCAGTAGTATAGATTCCGTAGGGGGCGGCAATCAGCCCCAGCATTTT. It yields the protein CASSIDSVGGGNQPQHF.

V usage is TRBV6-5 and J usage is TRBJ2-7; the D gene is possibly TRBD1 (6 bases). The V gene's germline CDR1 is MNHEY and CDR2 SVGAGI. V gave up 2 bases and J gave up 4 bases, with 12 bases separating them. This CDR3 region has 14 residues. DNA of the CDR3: TGTGCCAGCAGTTACGGGGGCTCCGAGTACGAGCAGTACTTC. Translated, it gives CASSYGGSEYEQYF.

The CDR3: CASSERGNTEAFF. DNA of the CDR3: TGCGCCAGCAGTGAACGGGGAAACACTGAAGCTTTCTTT. The V call is TRBV10-2, the J call TRBJ1-1; D is unresolved. Germline V gene data show CDR1 as WSHSY and CDR2 as SAAADI. V lost 3 bases and J 2 bases, leaving 7 bases between the germline ends. This CDR3 has 13 amino acids.

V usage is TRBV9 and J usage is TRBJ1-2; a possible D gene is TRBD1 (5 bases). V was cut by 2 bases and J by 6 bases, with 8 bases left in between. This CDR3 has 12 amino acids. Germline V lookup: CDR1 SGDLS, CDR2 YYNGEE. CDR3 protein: CASSVQGNGYTF. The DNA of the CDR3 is TGTGCCAGCAGCGTCCAGGGCAATGGCTACACCTTC. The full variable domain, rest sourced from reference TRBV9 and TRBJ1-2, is DSGVTQTPKHLITATGQRVTLRCSPRSGDLSVYWYQQSLDQGLQFLIQYYNGEERAKGNILERFSAQQFPDLHSELNLSSLELGDSALYFCASSVQGNGYTFGSGTRLTVV.

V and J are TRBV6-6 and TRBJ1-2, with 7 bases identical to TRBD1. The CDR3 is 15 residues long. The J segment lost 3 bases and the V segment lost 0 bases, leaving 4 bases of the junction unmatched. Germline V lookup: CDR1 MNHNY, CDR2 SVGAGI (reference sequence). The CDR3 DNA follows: TGTGCCAGCAGTTACTCGACAGGGCTCGACTATGGCTACACCTTC. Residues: CASSYSTGLDYGYTF.

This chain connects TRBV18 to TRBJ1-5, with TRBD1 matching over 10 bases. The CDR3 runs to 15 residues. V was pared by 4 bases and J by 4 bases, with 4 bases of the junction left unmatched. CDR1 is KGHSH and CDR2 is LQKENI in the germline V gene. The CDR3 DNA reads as TGTGCCAGCTCACACCGGGACAGGGGAAATCAGCCCCAGCATTTT. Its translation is CASSHRDRGNQPQHF. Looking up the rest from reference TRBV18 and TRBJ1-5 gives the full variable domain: NAGVMQNPRHLVRRRGQEARLRCSPMKGHSHVYWYRQLPEEGLKFMVYLQKENIIDESGMPKERFSAEFPKEGPSILRIQQVVRGDSAAYFCASSHRDRGNQPQHFGDGTRLSIL.

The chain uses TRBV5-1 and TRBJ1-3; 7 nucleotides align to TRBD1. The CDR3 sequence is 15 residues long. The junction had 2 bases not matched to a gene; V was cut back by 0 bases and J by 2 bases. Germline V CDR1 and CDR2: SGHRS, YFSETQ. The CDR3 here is CASSLAGGPGNTIYF. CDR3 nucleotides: TGCGCCAGCAGCTTGGCAGGGGGGCCTGGAAACACCATATATTTT.

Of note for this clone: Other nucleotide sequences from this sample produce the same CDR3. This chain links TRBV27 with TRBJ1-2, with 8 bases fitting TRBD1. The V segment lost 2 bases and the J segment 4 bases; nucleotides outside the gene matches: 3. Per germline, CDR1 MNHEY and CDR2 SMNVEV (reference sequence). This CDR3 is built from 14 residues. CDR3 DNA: TGTGCCAGCAGTTTACTCGGACAGGGCTATGGCTACACCTTC. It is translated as CASSLLGQGYGYTF.

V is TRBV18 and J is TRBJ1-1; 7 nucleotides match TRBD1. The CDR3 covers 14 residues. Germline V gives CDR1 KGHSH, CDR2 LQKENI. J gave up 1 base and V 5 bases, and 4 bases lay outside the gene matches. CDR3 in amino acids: CASSSRQGNTEAFF. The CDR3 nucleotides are TGTGCCAGCTCATCGCGACAGGGGAACACTGAAGCTTTCTTT.

The CDR3 region is CASRRSSYNEQFF. The CDR3 bases are TGTGCCAGCAGGAGGAGCTCCTACAATGAGCAGTTCTTC. The chain recombines TRBV2 with TRBJ2-1; D not certain. Germline assignment: CDR1 SNHLY and CDR2 FYNNEI. CDR3 size: 13 residues. V lost 6 bases, J lost 0 bases, and 6 bases lay in between.

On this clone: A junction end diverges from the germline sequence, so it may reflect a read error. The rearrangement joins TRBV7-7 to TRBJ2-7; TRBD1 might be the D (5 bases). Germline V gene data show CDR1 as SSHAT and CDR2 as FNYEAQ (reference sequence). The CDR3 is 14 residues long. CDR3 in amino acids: CASSAQGNFDEQYF. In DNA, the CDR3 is TGTGCTAGCAGCGCCCAGGGTAATTTTGACGAGCAGTACTTC.

The CDR3 loop is CASSQDIWGPGYGYTF. Here the CDR3 DNA reads TGCGCCAGCAGCCAAGATATTTGGGGGCCGGGATATGGCTACACCTTC. This chain joins TRBV4-3 and TRBJ1-2; D possibly corresponds to TRBD1 (6 bases). The CDR3 consists of 16 residues. Germline V gene lookup returns CDR1 LGHNA and CDR2 YSLEER. Trimming pared 0 bases from V and 5 bases from J, leaving 16 bases between.

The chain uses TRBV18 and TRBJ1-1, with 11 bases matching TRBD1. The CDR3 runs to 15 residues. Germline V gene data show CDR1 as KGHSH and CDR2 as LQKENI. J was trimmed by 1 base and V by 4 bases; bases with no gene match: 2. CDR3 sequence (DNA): TGTGCCAGCTCACTTGGGACAGGGGGGAACACTGAAGCTTTCTTT. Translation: CASSLGTGGNTEAFF.

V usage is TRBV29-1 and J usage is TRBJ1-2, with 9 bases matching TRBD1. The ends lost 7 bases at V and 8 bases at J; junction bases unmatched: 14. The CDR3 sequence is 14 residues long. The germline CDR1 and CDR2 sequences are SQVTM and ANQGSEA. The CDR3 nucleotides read TGCAGCGCAATAGGACAGGGGATGCGCGAGGGCTACACCTTC. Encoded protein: CSAIGQGMREGYTF.

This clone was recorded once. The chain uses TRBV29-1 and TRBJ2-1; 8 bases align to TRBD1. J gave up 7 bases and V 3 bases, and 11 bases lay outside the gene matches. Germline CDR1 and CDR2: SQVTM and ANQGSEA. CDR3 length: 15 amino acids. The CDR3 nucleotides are TGCAGCGTTGAGGTCAGGGGGCTTCCAGAGAATGAGCAGTTCTTC. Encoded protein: CSVEVRGLPENEQFF.

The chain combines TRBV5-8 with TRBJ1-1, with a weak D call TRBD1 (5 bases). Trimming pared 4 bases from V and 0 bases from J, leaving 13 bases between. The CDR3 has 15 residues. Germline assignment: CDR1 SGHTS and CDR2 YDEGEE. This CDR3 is CASSPRQIMNTEAFF. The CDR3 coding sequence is TGTGCCAGCAGCCCAAGACAGATAATGAACACTGAAGCTTTCTTT.

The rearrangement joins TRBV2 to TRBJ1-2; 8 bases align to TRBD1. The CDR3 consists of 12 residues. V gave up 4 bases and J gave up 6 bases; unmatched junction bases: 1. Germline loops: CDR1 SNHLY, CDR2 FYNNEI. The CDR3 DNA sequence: TGTGCCAGCAGTGGACAGGGGCATGGCTACACCTTC. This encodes CASSGQGHGYTF.

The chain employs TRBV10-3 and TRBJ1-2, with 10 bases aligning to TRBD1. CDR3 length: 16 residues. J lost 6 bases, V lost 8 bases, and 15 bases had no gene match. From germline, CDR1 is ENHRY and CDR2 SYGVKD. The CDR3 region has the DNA TGTGCCATCGCAGTACTCAAGGACAGGGGGTCAGATGGCTACACCTTC. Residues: CAIAVLKDRGSDGYTF.

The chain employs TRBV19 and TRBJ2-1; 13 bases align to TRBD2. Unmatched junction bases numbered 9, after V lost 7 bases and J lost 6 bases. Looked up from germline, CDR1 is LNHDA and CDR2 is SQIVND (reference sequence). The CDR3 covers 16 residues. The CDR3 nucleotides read TGTGCCAGTACTCTTAGGACTAGCGGGGGCCTCAATGAGCAGTTCTTC. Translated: CASTLRTSGGLNEQFF.

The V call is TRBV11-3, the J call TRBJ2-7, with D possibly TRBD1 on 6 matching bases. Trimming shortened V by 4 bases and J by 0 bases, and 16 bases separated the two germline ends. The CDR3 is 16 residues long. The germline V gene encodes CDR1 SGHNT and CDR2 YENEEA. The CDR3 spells CASSSGTSTASYEQYF. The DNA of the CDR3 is TGTGCCAGCAGCTCGGGGACATCGACCGCCTCCTACGAGCAGTACTTC.

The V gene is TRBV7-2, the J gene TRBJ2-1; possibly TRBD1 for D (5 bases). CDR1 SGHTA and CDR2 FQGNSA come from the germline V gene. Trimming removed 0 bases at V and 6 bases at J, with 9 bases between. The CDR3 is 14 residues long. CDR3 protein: CASSLARQGNEQFF. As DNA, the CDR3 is TGTGCCAGCAGCTTAGCGCGGCAGGGCAATGAGCAGTTCTTC. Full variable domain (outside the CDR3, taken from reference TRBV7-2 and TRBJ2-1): GAGVSQSPSNKVTEKGKDVELRCDPISGHTALYWYRQSLGQGLEFLIYFQGNSAPDKSGLPSDRFSAERTGGSVSTLTIQRTQQEDSAVYLCASSLARQGNEQFFGPGTRLTVL.

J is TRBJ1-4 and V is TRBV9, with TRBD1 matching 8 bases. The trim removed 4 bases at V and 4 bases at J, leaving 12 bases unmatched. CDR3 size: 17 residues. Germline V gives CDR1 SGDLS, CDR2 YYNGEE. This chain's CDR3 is CASSFGTGGSINEKLFF. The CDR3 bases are TGTGCCAGCAGCTTCGGGACAGGCGGCTCCATTAATGAAAAACTGTTTTTT.

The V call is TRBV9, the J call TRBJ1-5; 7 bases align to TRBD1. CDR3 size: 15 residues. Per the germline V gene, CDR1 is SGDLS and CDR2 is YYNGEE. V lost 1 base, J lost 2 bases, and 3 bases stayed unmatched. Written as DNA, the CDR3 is TGTGCCAGCAGCGTAAACGACAGGGGCAATCAGCCCCAGCATTTT. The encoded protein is CASSVNDRGNQPQHF.

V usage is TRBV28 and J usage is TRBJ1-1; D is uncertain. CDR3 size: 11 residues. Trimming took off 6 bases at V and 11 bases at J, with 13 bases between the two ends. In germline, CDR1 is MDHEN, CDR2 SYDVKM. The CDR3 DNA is TGTGCCAGCAGGGCCTTGCGGGTCGCTTTCTTT. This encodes CASRALRVAFF.

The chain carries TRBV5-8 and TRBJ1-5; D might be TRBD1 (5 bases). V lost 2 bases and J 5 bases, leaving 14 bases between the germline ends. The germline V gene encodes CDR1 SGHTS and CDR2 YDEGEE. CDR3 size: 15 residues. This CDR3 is CASSFGTGYDQPQHF. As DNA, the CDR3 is TGTGCCAGCAGCTTCGGCACAGGTTACGATCAGCCCCAGCATTTT. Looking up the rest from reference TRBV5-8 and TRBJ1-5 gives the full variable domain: EAGVTQSPTHLIKTRGQQATLRCSPISGHTSVYWYQQALGLGLQFLLWYDEGEERNRGNFPPRFSGRQFPNYSSELNVNALELEDSALYLCASSFGTGYDQPQHFGDGTRLSIL.

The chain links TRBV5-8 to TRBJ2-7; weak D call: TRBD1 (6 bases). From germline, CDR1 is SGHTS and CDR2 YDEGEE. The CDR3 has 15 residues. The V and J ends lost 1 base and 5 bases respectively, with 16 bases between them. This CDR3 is CASSLLVGAWDEQYF. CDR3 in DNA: TGTGCCAGCAGCTTGCTCGTGGGGGCGTGGGACGAGCAGTACTTC.

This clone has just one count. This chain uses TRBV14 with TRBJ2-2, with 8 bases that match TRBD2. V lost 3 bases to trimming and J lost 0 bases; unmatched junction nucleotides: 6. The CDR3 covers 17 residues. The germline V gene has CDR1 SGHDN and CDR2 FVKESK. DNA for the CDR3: TGTGCCAGCAGCCAGCTAGCGGGCTTTACGAACACCGGGGAGCTGTTTTTT. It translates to CASSQLAGFTNTGELFF.

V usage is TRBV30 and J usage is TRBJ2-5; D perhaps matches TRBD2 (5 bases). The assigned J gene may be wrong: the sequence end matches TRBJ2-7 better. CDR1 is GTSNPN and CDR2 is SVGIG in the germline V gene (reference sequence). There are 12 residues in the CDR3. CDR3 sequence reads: CAWSPAEYEQYF. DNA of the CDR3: TGTGCCTGGAGTCCAGCGGAGTACGAGCAGTACTTC.

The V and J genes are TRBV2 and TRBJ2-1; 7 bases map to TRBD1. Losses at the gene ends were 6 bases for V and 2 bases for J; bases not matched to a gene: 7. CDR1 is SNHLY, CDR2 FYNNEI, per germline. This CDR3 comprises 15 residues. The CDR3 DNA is TGTGCCAGCAGGATATGGACAGGCCCCTACAATGAGCAGTTCTTC. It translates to CASRIWTGPYNEQFF.